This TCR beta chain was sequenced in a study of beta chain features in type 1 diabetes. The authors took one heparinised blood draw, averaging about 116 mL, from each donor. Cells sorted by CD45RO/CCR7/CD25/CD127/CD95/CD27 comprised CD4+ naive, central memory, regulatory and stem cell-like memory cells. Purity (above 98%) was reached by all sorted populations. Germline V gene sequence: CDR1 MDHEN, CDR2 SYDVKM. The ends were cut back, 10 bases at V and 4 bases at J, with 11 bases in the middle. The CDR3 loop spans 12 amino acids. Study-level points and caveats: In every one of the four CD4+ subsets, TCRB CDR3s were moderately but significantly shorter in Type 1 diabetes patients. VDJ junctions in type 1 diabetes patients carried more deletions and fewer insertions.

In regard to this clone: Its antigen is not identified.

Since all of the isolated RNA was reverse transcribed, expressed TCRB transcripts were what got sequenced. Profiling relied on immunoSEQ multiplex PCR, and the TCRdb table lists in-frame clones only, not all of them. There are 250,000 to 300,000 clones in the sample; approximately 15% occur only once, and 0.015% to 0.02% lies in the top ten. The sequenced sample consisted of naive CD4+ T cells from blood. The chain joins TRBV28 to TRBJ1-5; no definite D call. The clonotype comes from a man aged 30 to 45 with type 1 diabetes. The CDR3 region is CAISTGNQPQHF. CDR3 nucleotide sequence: TGTGCCATCAGCACCGGGAATCAGCCCCAGCATTTT. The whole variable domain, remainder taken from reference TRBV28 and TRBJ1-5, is DVKVTQSSRYLVKRTGEKVFLECVQDMDHENMFWYRQDPGLGLRLIYFSYDVKMKEKGDIPEGYSVSREKKERFSLILESASTNQTSMYLCAISTGNQPQHFGDGTRLSIL.